This note documents a single TCR beta chain sequence. This clonotype was observed a few times. Its antigen is unknown. Base qualities are not recorded, but no much larger clone differs from it by a single base. The CDR3 numbers 14 residues from cysteine through phenylalanine. Only CDR3 DNA remains: 42 bases, in frame from the first base. The germline V gene encodes CDR1 LGHDT and CDR2 YNNKEL (reference sequence). Cut back by 4 bases and 0 bases, the V and J ends lie 10 bases apart. This record comes from a study of early T cells in non-severe SARS-CoV-2 infection (dated by TCRdb to the early 2020s). Notes on the research overall: Because TCR sequencing relied on bulk RNA taken from unsorted whole blood, pairing of alpha and beta chains was not possible. The investigation overall reported the following: VDJdb matching was skewed toward anti-spike CD8 responses, so virus-specific expansions were likely underestimated and private and CD4 specificities were missed.

The library was produced with 5' RACE. The sequencer listed for this sample is NextSeq 500. In the TCR library protocol, unique molecular identifiers were attached to individual cDNA molecules to correct for PCR bias and sequencing error. Sequencing covered both TCR alpha and beta chains, and within each sample the abundances of alpha and beta sequences were tightly co-correlated. In the original analysis: Decombinator V4 was used to perform V gene, J gene and CDR3 annotation of TCR sequences. TCRs were defined as expanded if a significant change between any two time points was detected under a Poisson model with p below 0.0001. TCR abundances were normalised to the total number of TCRs sequenced in each sample and reported as counts per million. TRAV1-2 paired with TRAJ12, TRAJ20 or TRAJ33 defined MAIT TCRs, while TRAV10 paired with TRAJ18 defined iNKT TCRs. A search of VDJdb, accessed on 1 November 2021, was run for TCRs annotated to CMV, EBV and SARS-CoV-2, with TCRs annotated for multiple antigens excluded. TCRdb reprocessed the public reads (quality trimming at Q25 with fastp, clone calling with MiXCR) and kept in-frame beta chains. For every CDR3 protein sequence, its rows merge into one entry that carries the most common genes and DNA. Here the V and J calls rest on TCRdb's processing, not on the authors' analysis. The sample table shows 85,000 to 100,000 distinct CDR3 sequences, and approximately 9.9% are seen once. In total, the top ten clones hold approximately 5% of the sample.

The study was a case-control design nested within a healthcare worker cohort in London, UK, with weekly nasopharyngeal swab PCR tests and blood sampling. Healthcare workers were recruited between 23 and 31 March 2020, during the week of the UK lockdown, and were followed weekly for up to roughly 15 weeks. Rearrangement joined TRBV3-1 to TRBJ2-7; the D gene remains uncertain. Sequencing input: whole blood. The clonotype originates from an adult who was a healthcare worker with PCR-confirmed SARS-CoV-2 infection or an uninfected control (not recorded which). The CDR3 region: CASSPSRSSYEQYF. The sequence in DNA is TGTGCCAGCAGCCCCAGCAGGAGCTCCTACGAGCAGTACTTC.